This T cell receptor (beta chain) was sequenced for a study of Graves' ophthalmopathy and Graves' hyperthyroidism. TCR beta CDR3 regions were amplified from RNA transcripts. First-round RT-PCR relied on HTBI primers, and a second-round multiplex PCR came next. TCRdb re-analysed the multiplex PCR reads in MiXCR, keeping a single row per CDR3 protein. The table lists more than 300,000 distinct CDR3 sequences, approximately 18% of them singletons. This clonotype was seen at least ten times. Input material: peripheral blood. The clonotype was recovered from an adult woman with stable Graves' hyperthyroidism.

CDR3 in DNA: TGCAGCGTTCGATCGACAGCGCCCGGGGTGTACGAGCAGTACTTC. Residues: CSVRSTAPGVYEQYF. This chain connects TRBV29-1 to TRBJ2-7, with D tentatively TRBD1 or TRBD2 (5 bases each). The germline CDR1 and CDR2 sequences are SQVTM and ANQGSEA. This CDR3 comprises 15 residues. V was cut by 5 bases and J by 4 bases, with 21 bases left in between.